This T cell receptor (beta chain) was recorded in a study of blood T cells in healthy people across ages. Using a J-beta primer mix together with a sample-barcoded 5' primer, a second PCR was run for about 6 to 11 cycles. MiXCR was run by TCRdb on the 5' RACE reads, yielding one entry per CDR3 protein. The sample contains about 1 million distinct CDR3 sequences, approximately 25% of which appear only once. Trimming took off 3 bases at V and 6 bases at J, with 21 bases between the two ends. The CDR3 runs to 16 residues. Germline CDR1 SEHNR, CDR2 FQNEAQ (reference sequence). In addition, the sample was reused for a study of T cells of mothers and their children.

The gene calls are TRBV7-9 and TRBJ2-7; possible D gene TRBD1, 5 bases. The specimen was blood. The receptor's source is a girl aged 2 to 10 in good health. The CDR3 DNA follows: TGTGCCAGCAGCTTTCAGGGCCCCTCCCGGCCAGGCGAGCAGTACTTC. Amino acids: CASSFQGPSRPGEQYF.